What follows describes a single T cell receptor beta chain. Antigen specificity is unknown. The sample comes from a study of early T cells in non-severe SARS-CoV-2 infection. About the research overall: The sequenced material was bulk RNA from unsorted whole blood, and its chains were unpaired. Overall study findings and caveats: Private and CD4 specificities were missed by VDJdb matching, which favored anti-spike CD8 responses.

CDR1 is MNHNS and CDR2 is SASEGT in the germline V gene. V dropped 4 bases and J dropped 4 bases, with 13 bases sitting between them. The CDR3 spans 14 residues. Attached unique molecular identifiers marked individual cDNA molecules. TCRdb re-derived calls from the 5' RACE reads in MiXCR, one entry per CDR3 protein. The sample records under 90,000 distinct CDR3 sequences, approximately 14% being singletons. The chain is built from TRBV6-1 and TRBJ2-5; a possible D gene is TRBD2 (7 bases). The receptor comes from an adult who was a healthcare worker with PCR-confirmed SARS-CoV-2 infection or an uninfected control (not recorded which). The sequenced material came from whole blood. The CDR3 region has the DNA TGTGCCAGCAGTGGGGGGGGCCAGGGAGAGACCCAGTACTTC. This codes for CASSGGGQGETQYF.